This T cell receptor beta chain originates from a study of T cell responses to AZD1222 COVID-19 vaccine. The CDR3 is made up of 14 amino acids. The V end was cut by 2 bases, the J end by 4 bases, with 11 bases between. Looked up from germline, CDR1 is SNHLY and CDR2 is FYNNEI. Study-wide points: It was only a handful of AZD1222 recipients who were seropositive at baseline. CD4 TCRs associated with vaccination spanned spike, dominating at 160-218 and 743-854. Increased Spike-specific TCR breadth and depth were observed after two AZD1222 doses. Possibly, clonal diversity was underestimated; donors were largely white British and included more females.

Points on this clone: What it binds is not known.

TCRdb keeps only in-frame clones here, not all; method: immunoSEQ multiplex PCR. The sample comprises about 100,000 clones, around 87% of which are singletons, and roughly 4.2% rests with the top ten. Material: peripheral blood, obtained on day 0 of MenACWY control vaccination. V and J are TRBV2 and TRBJ1-2; D is perhaps TRBD1 (5 bases). The source is an adult in good health. CDR3 sequence reads: CASSELGGSYGYTF. In nucleotides, the CDR3 is TGTGCCAGCAGTGAACTGGGGGGTAGCTATGGCTACACCTTC.